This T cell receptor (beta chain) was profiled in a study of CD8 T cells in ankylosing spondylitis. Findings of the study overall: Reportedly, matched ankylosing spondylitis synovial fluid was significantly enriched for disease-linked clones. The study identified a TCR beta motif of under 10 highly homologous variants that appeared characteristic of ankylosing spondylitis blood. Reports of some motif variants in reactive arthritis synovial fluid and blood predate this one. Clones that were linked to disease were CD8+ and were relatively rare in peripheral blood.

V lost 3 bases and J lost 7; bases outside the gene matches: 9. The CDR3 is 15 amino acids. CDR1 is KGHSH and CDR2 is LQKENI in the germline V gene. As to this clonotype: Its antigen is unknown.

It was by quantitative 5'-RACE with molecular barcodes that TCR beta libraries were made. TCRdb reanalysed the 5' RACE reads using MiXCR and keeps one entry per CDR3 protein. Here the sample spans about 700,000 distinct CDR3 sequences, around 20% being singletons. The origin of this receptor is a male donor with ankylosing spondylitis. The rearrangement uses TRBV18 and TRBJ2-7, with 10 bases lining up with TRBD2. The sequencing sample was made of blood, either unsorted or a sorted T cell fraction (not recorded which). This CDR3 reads CASSPLAGELGEQYF. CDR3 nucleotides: TGTGCCAGCTCACCCCTAGCGGGAGAATTGGGTGAGCAGTACTTC.